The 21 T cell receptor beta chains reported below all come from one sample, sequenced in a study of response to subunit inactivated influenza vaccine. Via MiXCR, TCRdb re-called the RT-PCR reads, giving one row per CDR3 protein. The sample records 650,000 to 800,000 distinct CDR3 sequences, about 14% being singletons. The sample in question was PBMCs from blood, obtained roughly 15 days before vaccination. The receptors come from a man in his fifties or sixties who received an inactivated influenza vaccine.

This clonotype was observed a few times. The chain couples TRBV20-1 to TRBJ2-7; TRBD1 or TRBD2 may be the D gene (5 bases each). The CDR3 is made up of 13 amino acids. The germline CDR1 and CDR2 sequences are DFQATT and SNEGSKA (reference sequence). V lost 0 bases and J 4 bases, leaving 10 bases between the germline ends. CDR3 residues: CSAREGPRYEQYF. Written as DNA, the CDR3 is TGCAGTGCTAGAGAGGGACCTAGATACGAGCAGTACTTC.

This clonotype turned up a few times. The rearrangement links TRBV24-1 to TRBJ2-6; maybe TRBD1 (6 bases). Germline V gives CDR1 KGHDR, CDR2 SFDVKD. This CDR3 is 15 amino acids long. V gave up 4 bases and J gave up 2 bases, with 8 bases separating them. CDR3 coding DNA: TGTGCCACCAGTGAGGGGGCGACTGGGGCCAACGTCCTGACTTTC. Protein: CATSEGATGANVLTF.

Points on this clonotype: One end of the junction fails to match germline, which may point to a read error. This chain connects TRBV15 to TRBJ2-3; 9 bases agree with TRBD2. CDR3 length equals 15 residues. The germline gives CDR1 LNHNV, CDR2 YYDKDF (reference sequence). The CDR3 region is CTTRRRAGGVDTQYF. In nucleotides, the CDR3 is TGTACCACCAGGAGAAGAGCGGGAGGAGTAGATACGCAGTATTTT.

CDR3 nucleotide sequence: TGTGCCACCTTAGACAGGGGAACGGGACCCCCGGATACGCAGTATTTT. It is translated as CATLDRGTGPPDTQYF. V gene TRBV10-3 combines with J gene TRBJ2-3; 8 bases fit TRBD1. This CDR3 comprises 16 residues. Trimming at V came to 10 bases and at J to 6 bases, leaving 18 bases not matched to a gene. CDR1 and CDR2 (germline): ENHRY, SYGVKD.

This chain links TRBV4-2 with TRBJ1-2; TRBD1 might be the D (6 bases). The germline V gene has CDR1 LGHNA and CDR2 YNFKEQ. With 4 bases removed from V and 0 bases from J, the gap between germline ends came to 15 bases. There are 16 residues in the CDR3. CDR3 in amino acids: CASSPAAGQTNYGYTF. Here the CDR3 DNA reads TGTGCCAGCAGCCCCGCTGCAGGACAGACTAACTATGGCTACACCTTC.

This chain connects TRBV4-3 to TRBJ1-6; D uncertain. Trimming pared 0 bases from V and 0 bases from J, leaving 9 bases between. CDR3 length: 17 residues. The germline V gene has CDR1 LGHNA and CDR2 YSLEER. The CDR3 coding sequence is TGCGCCAGCAGCCAAGATATACGGAACTCCTATAATTCACCCCTCCACTTT. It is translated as CASSQDIRNSYNSPLHF.

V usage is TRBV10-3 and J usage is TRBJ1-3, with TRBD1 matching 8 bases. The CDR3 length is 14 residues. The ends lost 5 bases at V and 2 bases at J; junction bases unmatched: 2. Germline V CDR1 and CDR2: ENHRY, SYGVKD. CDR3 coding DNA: TGTGCCATCAGTAAGACAGGGGCTGGAAACACCATATATTTT. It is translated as CAISKTGAGNTIYF.

The CDR3 here is CSAADSYSSYNEQFF. The DNA for the CDR3 is TGCAGTGCTGCTGACAGCTACAGCTCCTACAATGAGCAGTTCTTC. This sequence joins TRBV20-1 and TRBJ2-1; tentative D call: TRBD1 (5 bases). This CDR3 has 15 amino acids. The V gene's germline CDR1 is DFQATT and CDR2 SNEGSKA (reference sequence). The V end lost 5 bases, the J end lost 0 bases, and 14 bases lay between the germline ends.

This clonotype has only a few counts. The CDR3 region is CSARDGRAEAFF. The CDR3 nucleotides read TGCAGTGCTAGAGACGGACGCGCTGAAGCTTTCTTT. The V and J genes are TRBV20-1 and TRBJ1-1; D call uncertain. There are 12 residues in the CDR3. Trimming pared 0 bases from V and 6 bases from J, leaving 8 bases between. CDR1 and CDR2 (germline): DFQATT, SNEGSKA (reference sequence).

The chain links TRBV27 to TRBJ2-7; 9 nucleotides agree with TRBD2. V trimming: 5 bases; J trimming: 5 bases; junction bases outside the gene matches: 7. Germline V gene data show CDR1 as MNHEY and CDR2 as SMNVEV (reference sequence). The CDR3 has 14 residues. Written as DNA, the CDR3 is TGTGCCAGCAGTCAGATTAGCGGGAGCCACGAGCAGTACTTC. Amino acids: CASSQISGSHEQYF.

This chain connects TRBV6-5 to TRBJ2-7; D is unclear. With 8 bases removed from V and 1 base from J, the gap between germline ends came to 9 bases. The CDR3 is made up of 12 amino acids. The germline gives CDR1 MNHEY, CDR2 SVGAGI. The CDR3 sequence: CASGQYSYEQYF. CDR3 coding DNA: TGTGCCAGCGGCCAATATTCCTACGAGCAGTACTTC.

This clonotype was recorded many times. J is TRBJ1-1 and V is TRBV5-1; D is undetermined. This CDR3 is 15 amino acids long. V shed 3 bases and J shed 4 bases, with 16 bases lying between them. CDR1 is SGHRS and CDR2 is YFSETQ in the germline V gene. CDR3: CASSSGTHGGTEAFF. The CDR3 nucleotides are TGCGCCAGCAGCTCAGGTACACACGGAGGCACTGAAGCTTTCTTT.

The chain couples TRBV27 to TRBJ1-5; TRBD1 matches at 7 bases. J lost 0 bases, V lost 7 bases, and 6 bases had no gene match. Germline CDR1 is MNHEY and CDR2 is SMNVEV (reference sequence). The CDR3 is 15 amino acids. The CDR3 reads CASMTGNNSNQPQHF. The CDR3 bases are TGTGCCAGCATGACAGGGAATAATAGCAATCAGCCCCAGCATTTT.

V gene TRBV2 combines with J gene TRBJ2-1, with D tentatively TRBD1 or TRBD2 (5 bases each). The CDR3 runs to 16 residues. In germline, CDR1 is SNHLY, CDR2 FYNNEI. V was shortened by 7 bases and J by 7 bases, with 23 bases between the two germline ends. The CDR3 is CASTERPGRPANEQFF. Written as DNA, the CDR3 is TGTGCCAGCACAGAACGACCGGGACGCCCGGCAAATGAGCAGTTCTTC.

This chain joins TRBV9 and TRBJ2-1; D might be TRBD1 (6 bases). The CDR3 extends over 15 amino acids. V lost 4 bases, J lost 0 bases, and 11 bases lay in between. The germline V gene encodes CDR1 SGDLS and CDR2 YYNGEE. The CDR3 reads CASSIQGLSYNEQFF. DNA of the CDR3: TGTGCCAGCAGCATCCAGGGGCTCTCCTACAATGAGCAGTTCTTC.

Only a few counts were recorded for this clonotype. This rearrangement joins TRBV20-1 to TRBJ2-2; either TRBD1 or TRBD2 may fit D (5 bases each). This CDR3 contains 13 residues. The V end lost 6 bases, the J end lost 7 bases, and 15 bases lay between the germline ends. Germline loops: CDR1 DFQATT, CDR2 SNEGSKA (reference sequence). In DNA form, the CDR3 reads TGCAGTGCCGGGGCCAGGGTGGTCGGGGAGCTGTTTTTT. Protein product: CSAGARVVGELFF.

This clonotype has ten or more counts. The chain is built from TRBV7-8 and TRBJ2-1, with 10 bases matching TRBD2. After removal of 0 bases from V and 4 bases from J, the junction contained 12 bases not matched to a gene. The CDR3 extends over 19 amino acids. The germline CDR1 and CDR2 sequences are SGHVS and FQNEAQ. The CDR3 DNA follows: TGTGCCAGCAGCTTAGCGCGTCTAGCGGGAGAGGGGATATACAATGAGCAGTTCTTC. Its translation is CASSLARLAGEGIYNEQFF.

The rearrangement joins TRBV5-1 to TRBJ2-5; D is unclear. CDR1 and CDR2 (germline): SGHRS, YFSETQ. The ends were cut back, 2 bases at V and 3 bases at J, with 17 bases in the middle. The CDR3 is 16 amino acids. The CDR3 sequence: CASSFLSVGVKETQYF. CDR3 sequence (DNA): TGCGCCAGCAGCTTTTTATCGGTTGGGGTTAAAGAGACCCAGTACTTC.

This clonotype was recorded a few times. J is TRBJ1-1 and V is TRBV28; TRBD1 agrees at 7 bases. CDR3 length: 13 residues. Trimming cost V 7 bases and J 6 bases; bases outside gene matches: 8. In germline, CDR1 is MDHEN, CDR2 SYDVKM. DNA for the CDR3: TGTGCCAGCACCCCGTTGAGGGGGCCTGAAGCTTTCTTT. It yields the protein CASTPLRGPEAFF. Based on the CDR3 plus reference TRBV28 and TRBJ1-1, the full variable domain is DVKVTQSSRYLVKRTGEKVFLECVQDMDHENMFWYRQDPGLGLRLIYFSYDVKMKEKGDIPEGYSVSREKKERFSLILESASTNQTSMYLCASTPLRGPEAFFGQGTRLTVV.

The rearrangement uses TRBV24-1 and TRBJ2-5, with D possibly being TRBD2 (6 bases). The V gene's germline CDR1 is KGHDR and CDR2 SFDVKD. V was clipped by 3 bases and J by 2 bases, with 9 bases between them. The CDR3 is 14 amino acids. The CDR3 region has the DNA TGTGCCACCAGTGATGCGGACTATCAAGAGACCCAGTACTTC. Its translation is CATSDADYQETQYF.

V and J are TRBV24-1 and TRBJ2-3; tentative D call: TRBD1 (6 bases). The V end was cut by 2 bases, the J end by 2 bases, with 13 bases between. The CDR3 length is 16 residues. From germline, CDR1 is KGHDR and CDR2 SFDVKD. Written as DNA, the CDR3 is TGTGCCACCAGTGATTCAGGGGTGGCCGACACAGATACGCAGTATTTT. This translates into CATSDSGVADTDTQYF.